This T cell receptor beta chain was captured by sequencing in a study of blood T cell repertoires in COVID-19 (dated by TCRdb to the early 2020s). Study-level background: Samples covering the acute and convalescent phases of COVID-19 were provided by collaborators in the United States, Italy and Spain. Samples came from the ongoing ImmuneRACE study (first 160 participants) plus 1,254 subjects from 6 global collaborators. Where available, HLA class I and class II types were taken from metadata supplied by the sample provider and were not determined by assay-based typing. The prospective study material was composed of cDNA or gDNA derived from T cells, B-cell-depleted T cells, or PBMCs. Sample metadata almost always included a de-identified subject ID, COVID-19 status, age in years and sex. The repertoires were made available in a free public database intended to serve as a resource for research on the immune response to SARS-CoV-2. The dataset comprised deeply sampled blood TCRbeta repertoires from subjects exposed to, actively infected with, or recovered from COVID-19. What the authors observed across the whole study: The quantity of clinical and demographic metadata differed by source and by participant and was supplied without curation.

As regards this clone: Its antigen is not yet known. No much larger clonotype is one base removed from it; base qualities were not supplied.

TCRbeta CDR3 regions were amplified from genomic DNA by means of the immunoSEQ Assay, a bias-controlled multiplex PCR. In the original analysis: Nucleated cell counts per sample were estimated from amplification of reference gene primers within the assay. To quantify the absolute abundance of each unique TCRbeta CDR3 rearrangement, sequence reads were collapsed and filtered. For each sample, productive Simpson clonality was calculated as the square root of Simpson's diversity index across productive rearrangements. TCRdb holds this immuneACCESS table with in-frame rearrangements only. Some clones are missing; in checked studies, unresolved V genes explain under half, and the rest has no known cause. V and J calls plus clone size are reproduced from that table; the DNA served to infer D and trimming. The sample includes around 54,000 clones, with more than 80% observed a single time. The ten largest clones take up under 2.5% of the sample.

Each collaborating institution followed its own protocols to collect whole blood in K2EDTA tubes. Collaborator samples were shipped for TCRbeta analysis as frozen whole blood, isolated PBMCs, or DNA extracted from either sample type. The CDR3 measures 16 amino acids from cysteine to phenylalanine. Left in the record is the CDR3 DNA by itself, 48 bases read in frame from the first base. CDR1 and CDR2 are drawn from the germline V gene: KGHDR, SFDVKD. Ends trimmed: V by 1 base, J by 4 bases; bases unmatched to a gene: 4. This sequence was found in a human donor in a cohort sampled during active COVID-19. The sequenced material came from peripheral blood. The rearrangement joined TRBV24-1 to TRBJ1-5; 9 of the junction bases match TRBD1. CDR3 protein: CATSDFGQGMNQPQHF. DNA sequence: TGTGCCACCAGTGATTTCGGACAGGGGATGAATCAGCCCCAGCATTTT.